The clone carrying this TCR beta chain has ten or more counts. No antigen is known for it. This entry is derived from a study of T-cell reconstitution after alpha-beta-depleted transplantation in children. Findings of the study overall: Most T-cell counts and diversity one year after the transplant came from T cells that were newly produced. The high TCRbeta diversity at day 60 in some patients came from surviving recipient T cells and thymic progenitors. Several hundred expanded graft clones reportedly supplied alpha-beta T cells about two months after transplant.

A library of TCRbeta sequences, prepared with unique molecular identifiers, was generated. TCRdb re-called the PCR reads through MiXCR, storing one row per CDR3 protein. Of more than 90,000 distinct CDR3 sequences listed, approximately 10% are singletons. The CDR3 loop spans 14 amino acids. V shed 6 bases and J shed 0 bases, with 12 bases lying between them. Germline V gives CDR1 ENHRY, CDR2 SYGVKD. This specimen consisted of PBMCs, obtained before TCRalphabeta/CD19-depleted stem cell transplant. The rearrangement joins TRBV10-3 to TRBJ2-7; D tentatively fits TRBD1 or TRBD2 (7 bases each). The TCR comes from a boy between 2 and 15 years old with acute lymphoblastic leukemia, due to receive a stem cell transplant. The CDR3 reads CAIRRGDSSYEQYF. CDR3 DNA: TGTGCCATCAGACGGGGGGACAGCTCCTACGAGCAGTACTTC.